A single T cell receptor beta chain is shown here with its context. The sample holds a few counts of this clonotype. No cognate antigen has been identified for it. No base qualities exist here, and no much larger clone lies one base off it. This record belongs to a study of identical twins (dated by TCRdb to about 2016). For the wider study: The study deep-sequenced TCR alpha and beta repertoires from monozygotic twins, unrelated adults of various ages and cord blood to test whether fetal clonotypes persist. To rule out contamination, the twin experiments were replicated at different times with different library preparation protocols.

Measured from the cysteine to the phenylalanine, the CDR3 is 12 residues long. Kept here is only the CDR3 DNA, which spans 36 bases and is read in frame from base 1. CDR1 and CDR2 are read off the germline V gene as SGHVS and FQNEAQ. V is pared back by 3 bases and J by 6 bases, with 8 bases lying between the germline termini. Every donor in the study was a healthy Caucasian. Three pairs of female monozygotic twins, all aged roughly 18 to 29 years, were included in the twin cohort. RNA for TCR libraries was isolated from peripheral blood mononuclear cells. Findings and caveats that apply to the study as a whole: Compared with coincidental sharing between unrelated individuals, out-of-frame TCR alpha sequences shared between twins showed an excess of sequences with low generation probability. Zero-insertion analyses could be partly confounded by invariant T cells such as MAIT and iNKT, although diverse VJ usage argued against such confounding for most clonotypes. Because the same donors could not be followed over many years, the conclusions depended on cross-sectional statistical analysis. Excess twin sharing in beta out-of-frame sequences was weaker because fewer shared sequences lowered the signal-to-noise ratio. In monozygotic twins, out-of-frame TCR alpha sharing was systematically underestimated by recombination models, although the models agreed with sharing between unrelated individuals. Abundant cord blood beta clonotypes carried fewer insertions; young adult naive repertoires showed a weaker similar trend, while memory repertoires showed none.

The library was prepared using 5' RACE. Sequencing was carried out with an Illumina HiSeq 2000. Template switching introduced a universal primer binding site; the final cDNA contained a unique molecular identifier, enabling accurate counting of TCR cDNA molecules. First-strand cDNA for TCR alpha and beta chains was synthesized from specific primers in the conserved constant-segment region. To control for contamination, every cDNA library was double barcoded, receiving both a SMART-Mk sample barcode and Illumina barcodes. TruSeq adapter sequences and Illumina sample barcodes were added in two successive PCR steps. Sequencing of the TCR alpha and beta cDNA libraries was done on the Illumina HiSeq platform using custom primers. For the original study's pipeline: Unique molecular identifiers were extracted from raw reads with MiGEC, and CDR3 positions were determined with MiXCR. Recombination models were inferred per individual with the repgenHMM and IGoR tools using an EM algorithm. The tcR package in R was used for shared clonotype analysis, with sharing normalized by the product of cloneset sizes. To study raw recombination free of thymic and clonal selection effects, out-of-frame nonproductive sequences were analyzed. The raw public data were reprocessed by TCRdb itself: fastp quality trimming at Q25, MiXCR clonotype calling, in-frame beta chains only. Rows merge per CDR3 protein into single entries with the most common DNA and genes. It is TCRdb's table, rather than the study itself, that gives the V and J calls and clone size. A total of roughly 690,000 distinct CDR3 sequences appear in this sample, 21% of them only once. The ten most abundant clones make up 4.3% of the sample.

These data were also reused for a study on T cells expressing NK-cell markers. According to the second study: In sorted CD3+CD56+NKG2C+, CD3+CD56+NKG2C- and CD3+CD56-NKG2C+ T-cell subsets from 7 or 8 donors, TCR beta-chain repertoires were profiled. Of the eight sequenced donors, seven were found to be HCMV-seropositive and one was found to be HCMV-seronegative. To restrict sorting to alphabetaTCR-expressing T cells, an anti-gammadeltaTCR antibody was added in several experiments. In roughly six donors, the dominant CD3+CD56+NKG2C+ clonotypes were among the top 10 CD8+ clonotypes and accounted for about 1.0-7.5% of CD8+ T cells. Those dominant clonotypes were again the most abundant among CD3+CD56-NKG2C+ cells in a handful of donors, at roughly 25-60.1%. Whether the expanded NKG2C-expressing T cell clones were specific for HCMV antigens remained unclear. Randomly selected healthy volunteers, three men and five women, were used as the eight sequenced donors. A commercial ELISA kit detecting HCMV-specific IgG in serum was used to determine HCMV serostatus. For about six donors, unsorted PBMC were also used to sequence bulk peripheral blood T-cell repertoires. MIGEC was used to demultiplex reads and group reads by UMI, and MiTCR was used to assemble and quantify clonotypes. To remove erroneous sequences, TCR cDNA sequences were retained only when supported by two or more reads. Downstream repertoire analysis used the tcR package, and clonotypes were matched across fractions by CDR3 nucleotide sequence plus V segment. VDJmatch was used to annotate antigen specificity against VDJdb, with one amino acid substitution in CDR3 allowed.

This clonotype was sampled from a woman aged 18 to 35 in good health. The sample taken for sequencing was PBMCs. The chain is assembled from TRBV7-8 and TRBJ1-2; the D gene is perhaps TRBD1, on 6 matching bases. In nucleotide form, the sequence is TGTGCCAGCAGCTTCAACAGGGATGGCTACACCTTC. This encodes CASSFNRDGYTF.